The clone carrying this T cell receptor beta chain was detected ten times or more. Its antigen is still unknown. V lost 10 bases, J lost 2 bases, and 8 bases stayed unmatched. CDR1 and CDR2 (germline): MNHNS, SASEGT. The CDR3 sequence is 13 residues long. Patients with other autoimmune diseases, uncontrolled infections, pregnancy or lactation were excluded. The data stem from a study of Graves' ophthalmopathy and Graves' hyperthyroidism. Findings of the study overall: The model forecast ophthalmopathy progression, reaching roughly 70% sensitivity and 72% to 75% specificity.

Scientists amplified the TCR beta CDR3 regions from RNA transcripts. Second-round multiplex PCR came after first-round RT-PCR with HTBI primers. TCRdb re-analysed the multiplex PCR reads in MiXCR, keeping a single row per CDR3 protein. This table holds approximately 410,000 distinct CDR3 sequences, 15% found once. This TCR came from a woman between 18 and 29 years old with stable Graves' hyperthyroidism. Specimen: peripheral blood. The V call is TRBV6-1, the J call TRBJ2-7; 7 bases fit TRBD1. The CDR3 coding sequence is TGTGCCACCACGGGACAGCGTACCTACGAGCAGTACTTC. This translates into CATTGQRTYEQYF.